This T cell receptor beta chain was found in a study of long-term antiretroviral therapy in people with HIV (dated by TCRdb to the early 2020s). At the level of the whole study: Collection of the earliest samples took place about a decade ahead of the 2015 WHO recommendation for immediate ART, at a time when ART was typically delayed until CD4 counts fell. This retrospective serial study examined whether starting ART and sustained HIV suppression were associated with changes in the composition and diversity of the TRB repertoire in peripheral blood. A total of roughly 200 cryopreserved PBMC samples were contributed to the cohort by 30 adults with confirmed HIV infection, with samples collected serially over a mean of approximately six years (range 1-12). Among the 25 to 35 participants with HIV, eleven to twelve were female. No cross-contamination during QIAcube processing was shown when test extractions of a monoclonal T-cell line were performed alongside over 25 polyclonal samples. The paper's findings and limits, for the study overall: A significant increase in TRB diversity was found to be associated with ART initiation, although TRB diversity was observed to remain significantly below that of transplant donor controls even after long-term ART. Expanded TRB clones identified before ART initiation dominated the repertoire across all time points, though the dominance fluctuated and decreased in many PLHIV after ART. The samples span the years 2004 to 2017, and the ART regimens used at that time may not be as effective as current regimens. CDR3 length ranges in HIV repertoires were narrower than in controls, and network structure suggested an antigen-experienced repertoire with only a slight naive shift after ART. Because cell numbers in pre-ART samples were limited, unsorted PBMC were profiled instead of sorted CD4+ and CD8+ T cells. Owing to limited PBMC availability, only the TCR beta chain was sequenced, without alpha chain pairing. No data were available on ART adherence, viral resistance or therapy changes, limiting inferences about post-ART repertoire changes.

The CDR3 runs 16 amino acids, cysteine and phenylalanine included. Here the CDR3 DNA is all that survives: 48 bases in frame from base 1. CDR1 SGHTA and CDR2 FQGNSA were looked up in the germline V gene. Trimmed from V: 0 bases; trimmed from J: 6 bases; junction bases lacking a gene match: 6. On this clone itself: Its antigen remains undetermined. It has no much larger one-base neighbor in the sample; base qualities were not kept.

To be included, a participant needed at least one PBMC sample from before ART initiation plus at least two post-ART samples. Every participant with HIV received treatment in the United States of America. Cryopreserved samples of about 0.95-11 million PBMC were thawed and washed before DNA extraction. At the time of the earliest PBMC sample, participants with HIV were aged between about 20 and 54 years. PBMC samples were contributed by each participant from 1-4 timepoints before ART initiation and 2-8 timepoints after ART initiation, with a median of 7 samples. For every participant, serial HIV viral load, CD4+ T-cell count, ART history and demographic data were obtained. A Qiagen kit on a QIAcube was used to extract genomic DNA from unsorted PBMC, with samples processed in batches of 12. The immunoSEQ hsTCRB v3.0 assay was used at survey level resolution for TRB variable region sequencing. A depth of roughly 40,000-50,000 T-cell genomes per sample was targeted for TRB sequencing. TRB libraries were pooled and sequenced on an Illumina MiSeq using a v3 150-cycle kit. The authors' analysis ran thus. Repertoire analysis ran in R within a reproducible Nextflow workflow covering QC, data transformation and analysis. LymphoSeq2, an R package for exploring AIRR-Seq data, was used to implement the custom analyses. After excluding a few samples that yielded fewer than 5000 total TRB sequences, 188 HIV repertoires remained for analysis. Of the roughly 190 retained HIV repertoires, almost 60 were collected before and approximately 130 after ART initiation. Each repertoire was downsampled to 5000 TRB nucleotide sequences, and summary statistics were averaged across 100 downsampling iterations. The analysis kept only TRB sequences whose CDR3 regions were at least seven amino acids long. A Shannon entropy-derived clonality score and the Gini coefficient were used to measure diversity. In the repertoire networks, any two of the top 5000 CDR3 amino acid sequences were linked whenever the two sequences differed by an edit distance of one. Antigen specificity groups and MHC restriction were predicted for TRB CDR3 amino acid sequences with GLIPH2. Known CMV, EBV, HIV or tissue antigen associations were flagged by matching CDR3 amino acid sequences against VDJdb and McPAS-TCR. Pre-ART, post-ART and control groups were compared with Wilcoxon signed-rank tests and Holm-Bonferroni correction. The source is immuneACCESS, and TCRdb retained only in-frame sequences with V and J called. Part of the clones is not carried over; for the studies checked, unresolved V genes explain less than half of this, and the remainder is unexplained. V and J calls and clone size come straight from that table; D and trimming were deduced from the DNA. For this sample the table gives some 5,000 clones, of which about three quarters were detected only once. The ten most abundant clones make up more than 8.5% of the sample.

The specimen was unsorted PBMCs, collected 1.8 years before starting antiretroviral therapy. The chain is encoded by TRBV7-2 joined to TRBJ1-1; the junction holds 11 bases that match TRBD1. This sequence originates from a man aged 35-49 years with HIV. The CDR3 loop reads CASSLAGTGGTPEAFF. The sequenced DNA is TGTGCCAGCAGCTTAGCGGGGACAGGGGGAACTCCTGAAGCTTTCTTT.